Below, one T cell receptor beta chain is given with its context. Its target is not known. The junction had 12 bases not matched to a gene; V was cut back by 6 bases and J by 6 bases. The CDR3 covers 16 residues. Germline CDR1 reads MNHNY; CDR2 reads SVGAGI (reference sequence). This entry belongs to a study of cytomegalovirus exposure and HLA in healthy donors. Whole-study results and caveats: In an earlier analysis, most TCR beta V segments were productive about 87% or about 30% of the time.

Vbeta (60) and Jbeta (13) primers were used in the PCR. The assay was immunoSEQ multiplex PCR, and TCRdb's table has in-frame clones only and misses some. The sample yields some 140,000 clones, 73% seen once. The material sequenced was PBMCs. The gene calls are TRBV6-6 and TRBJ1-5; 9 bases are shared with TRBD1. This clonotype was sampled from a woman aged 40 to 50 in good health and CMV-seronegative. Written as DNA, the CDR3 is TGTGCCAGCAGACTCCTACAGGGGGCCGGAGCTCAGCCCCAGCATTTT. This translates into CASRLLQGAGAQPQHF.